The sequence of this T cell receptor beta chain was determined in a study of graft-versus-host responses after intestinal transplantation (dated by TCRdb to the early 2020s). General notes on the study: Recipients received multivisceral, liver-intestinal, or isolated intestinal transplants. To identify alloreactive clones, pre-transplant mixed lymphocyte reaction products were sequenced and compared with unstimulated pre-transplant donor and recipient T cells. Every recipient was given anti-thymocyte globulin induction, then maintenance tacrolimus and steroids for 3 to 4 years. A peak of at least 4% donor T cells among recipient peripheral blood mononuclear cells was the definition used for donor T cell macrochimerism. Graft-versus-host and host-versus-graft alloreactive T cell clones were tracked in the graft, circulation and bone marrow after intestinal transplantation using bulk TCR-beta CDR3 sequencing. The cohort enrolled 20 to 30 intestinal transplant recipients including one retransplant, and a few patients lacking pretransplant specimens were excluded. Samples from a few later patients were sequenced in-house on an Illumina MiSeq with MiXCR processing rather than by the commercial service. Points the paper makes about the study in general: Early after transplant, peak levels of circulating GvH clones were associated with declines in HvG clones. In patients with donor T cell macrochimerism, the allografts had high GvH to HvG T cell clonal ratios. GvH clones turned up in recipient bone marrow, with some appearing earlier in ileal mucosa or blood, a pattern consistent with an intestinal mucosal origin. Conclusions were limited by the relatively low number and heterogeneity of intestinal transplant patients.

The time point label here, explained by the study, means: cells obtained before transplantation from donor or recipient. CD3+CD4+ and CD3+CD8+ populations were FACS-sorted from unstimulated pre-transplant donor and recipient cells taken from spleen or lymph nodes. Worth noting for this clone: The antigen it binds to is not known. Base-call qualities are not available, and no considerably larger clone is one nucleotide away.

The protocol used for the library was the immunoSEQ multiplex PCR assay. For most patients, genomic DNA was isolated using the Qiagen DNeasy Blood and Tissue Kit and was shipped frozen to Adaptive Biotechnologies for TCR sequencing. For most patients, high-throughput TCR-beta CDR3 sequencing of genomic DNA was performed by Adaptive Biotechnologies. As for the original processing: Adaptive's ImmunoSEQ software supplied the TCR sequencing data for 18 patients, while MiXCR and VDJtools were used to process three other patients. To correct CD4 versus CD8 sorting errors, sequences present in both subsets at a frequency ratio below 5:1 were removed. CDR3 nucleotide sequences shared between donor and recipient were removed because their origin could not be assigned. At least 2-fold expansion over unstimulated cells and a minimum CFSE-low frequency of 0.002% (template counts) or 0.001% (read counts) were required for clones to be classified as alloreactive. Mappable clones were those detected in sequenced pre-transplant spleen, lymph node, or MLR CFSE-low populations of the donor or recipient. The cumulative frequency of alloreactive clones was calculated as a percentage of all sequences, weighted by copy number. What TCRdb holds here is the immuneACCESS table cut down to in-frame rearrangements. Part of the clones is not present; checked against another copy, under half of the missing clones reflect an unresolved V gene, and the others are unexplained. The V and J calls and the clone size are those of that table, but D and trimming were determined from the DNA. Counted in this sample were about 94,000 clones; about 91% of them appeared once. 0.4% to 0.5% of the sample is taken by the ten largest.

Sequenced here: unstimulated CD8+ T cells sorted from spleen or lymph node cells, sampled before intestinal transplant. The sequence came from a human donor who received an intestinal transplant.

Here the CDR3 is given as CASSQDPGDSPLHF. Read as DNA, the sequence is TGCGCCAGCAGCCAAGATCCGGGGGACTCACCCCTCCACTTT. The chain joins TRBV4-3 to TRBJ1-6; the D gene is perhaps TRBD1, on 5 matching bases. Sequences LGHNA (CDR1) and YSLEER (CDR2) are obtained from the germline V gene. The CDR3 contains 14 residues, cysteine and phenylalanine counted. Here the CDR3 DNA is all that survives: 42 bases in frame from base 1. Between the V and J ends, shortened by 0 bases and 10 bases respectively, the junction contains 10 bases.